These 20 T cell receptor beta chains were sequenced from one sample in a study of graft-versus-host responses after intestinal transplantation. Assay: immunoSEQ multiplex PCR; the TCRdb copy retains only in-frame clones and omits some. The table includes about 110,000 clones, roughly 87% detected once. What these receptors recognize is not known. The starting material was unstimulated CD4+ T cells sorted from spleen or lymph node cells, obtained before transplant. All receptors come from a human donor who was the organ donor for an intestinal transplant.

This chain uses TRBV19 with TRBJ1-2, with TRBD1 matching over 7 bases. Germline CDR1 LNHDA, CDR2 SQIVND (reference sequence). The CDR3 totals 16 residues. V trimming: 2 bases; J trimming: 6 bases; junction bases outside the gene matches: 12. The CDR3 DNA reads TGTGCCAGTAGTATACCTTGGCAGGGGGGAACCAATGGCTACACCTTC. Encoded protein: CASSIPWQGGTNGYTF.

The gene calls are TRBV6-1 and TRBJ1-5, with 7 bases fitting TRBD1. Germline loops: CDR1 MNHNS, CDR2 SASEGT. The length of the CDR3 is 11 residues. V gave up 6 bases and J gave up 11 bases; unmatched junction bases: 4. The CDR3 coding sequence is TGTGCCAGCAGAACAGGGACAGCCCAGCATTTT. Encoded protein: CASRTGTAQHF.

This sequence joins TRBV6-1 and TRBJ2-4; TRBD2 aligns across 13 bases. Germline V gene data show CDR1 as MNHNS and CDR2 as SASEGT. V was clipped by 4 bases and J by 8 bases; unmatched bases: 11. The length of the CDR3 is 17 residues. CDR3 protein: CASSAISRTSGRYIQYF. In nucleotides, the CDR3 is TGTGCCAGCAGTGCCATTAGCCGGACTAGCGGGAGATACATTCAGTACTTC.

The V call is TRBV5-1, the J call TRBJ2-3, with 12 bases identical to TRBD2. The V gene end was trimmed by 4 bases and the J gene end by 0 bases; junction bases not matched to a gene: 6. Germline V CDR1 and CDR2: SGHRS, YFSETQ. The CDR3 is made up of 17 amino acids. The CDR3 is CASSPRTSGVSTDTQYF. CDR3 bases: TGCGCCAGCAGCCCCCGGACTAGCGGGGTTAGCACAGATACGCAGTATTTT.

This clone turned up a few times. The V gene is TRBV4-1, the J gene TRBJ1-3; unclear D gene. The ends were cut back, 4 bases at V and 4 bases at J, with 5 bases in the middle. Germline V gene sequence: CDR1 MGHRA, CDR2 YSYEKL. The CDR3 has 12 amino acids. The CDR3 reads CASSPLGNTIYF. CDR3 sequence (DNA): TGCGCCAGCAGCCCTCTGGGAAACACCATATATTTT.

The CDR3 reads CASSLVGGSGANVLTF. The CDR3 DNA reads as TGCGCCAGCAGCTTGGTCGGGGGCTCTGGGGCCAACGTCCTGACTTTC. The chain joins TRBV5-1 to TRBJ2-6; tentative D call: TRBD2 (6 bases). Trimming took 0 bases from V and 0 from J, leaving 7 bases between them. The CDR3 totals 16 residues. CDR1 and CDR2 (germline): SGHRS, YFSETQ. The variable domain in full, with the rest retrieved from reference TRBV5-1 and TRBJ2-6, is KAGVTQTPRYLIKTRGQQVTLSCSPISGHRSVSWYQQTPGQGLQFLFEYFSETQRNKGNFPGRFSGRQFSNSRSEMNVSTLELGDSALYLCASSLVGGSGANVLTFGAGSRLTVL.

The CDR3 loop is CASLGGSSYNEQFF. The CDR3 nucleotides are TGTGCCAGCCTCGGGGGGAGCTCCTACAATGAGCAGTTCTTC. The chain links TRBV7-3 to TRBJ2-1, with TRBD2 identical over 7 bases. The CDR3 runs to 14 residues. The V and J ends lost 8 bases and 0 bases, in that order; junction bases with no gene match: 4. The germline CDR1 and CDR2 sequences are SGHTA and FQGTGA.

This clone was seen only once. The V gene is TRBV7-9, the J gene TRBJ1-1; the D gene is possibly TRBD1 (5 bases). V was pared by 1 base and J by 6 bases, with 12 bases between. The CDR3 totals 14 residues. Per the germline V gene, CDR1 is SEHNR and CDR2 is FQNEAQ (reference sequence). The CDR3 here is CASSLVEGRAEAFF. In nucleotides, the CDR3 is TGTGCCAGCAGCTTAGTTGAGGGGCGGGCTGAAGCTTTCTTT. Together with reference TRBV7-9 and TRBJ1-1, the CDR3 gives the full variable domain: DTGVSQNPRHKITKRGQNVTFRCDPISEHNRLYWYRQTLGQGPEFLTYFQNEAQLEKSRLLSDRFSAERPKGSFSTLEIQRTEQGDSAMYLCASSLVEGRAEAFFGQGTRLTVV.

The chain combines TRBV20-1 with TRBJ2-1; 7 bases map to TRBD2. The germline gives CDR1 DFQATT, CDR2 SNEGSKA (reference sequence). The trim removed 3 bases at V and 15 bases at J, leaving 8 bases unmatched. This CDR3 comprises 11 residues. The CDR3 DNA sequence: TGCAGTGCTAGTAAAAGCGGGGATCTGTTCTTC. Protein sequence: CSASKSGDLFF.

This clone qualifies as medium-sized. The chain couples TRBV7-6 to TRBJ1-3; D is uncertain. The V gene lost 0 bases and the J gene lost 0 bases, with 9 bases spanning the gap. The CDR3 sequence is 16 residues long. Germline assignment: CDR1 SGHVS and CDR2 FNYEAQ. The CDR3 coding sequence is TGTGCCAGCAGCTTAGCCACGCCGACCTCTGGAAACACCATATATTTT. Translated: CASSLATPTSGNTIYF.

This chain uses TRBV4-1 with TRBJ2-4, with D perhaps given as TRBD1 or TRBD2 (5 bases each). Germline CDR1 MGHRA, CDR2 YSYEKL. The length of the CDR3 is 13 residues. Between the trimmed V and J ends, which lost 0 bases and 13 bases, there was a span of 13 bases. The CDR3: CASSQDRGRRQYF. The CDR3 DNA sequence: TGCGCCAGCAGCCAAGATCGGGGCAGGCGACAGTACTTC.

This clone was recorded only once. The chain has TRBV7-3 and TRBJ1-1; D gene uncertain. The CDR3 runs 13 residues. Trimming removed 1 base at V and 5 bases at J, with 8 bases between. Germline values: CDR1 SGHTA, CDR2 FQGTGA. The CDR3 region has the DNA TGTGCCAGCAGCTTAAGTCCGCCTACTGAAGCTTTCTTT. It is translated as CASSLSPPTEAFF. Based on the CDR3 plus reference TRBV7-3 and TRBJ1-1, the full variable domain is GAGVSQTPSNKVTEKGKYVELRCDPISGHTALYWYRQSLGQGPEFLIYFQGTGAADDSGLPNDRFFAVRPEGSVSTLKIQRTERGDSAVYLCASSLSPPTEAFFGQGTRLTVV.

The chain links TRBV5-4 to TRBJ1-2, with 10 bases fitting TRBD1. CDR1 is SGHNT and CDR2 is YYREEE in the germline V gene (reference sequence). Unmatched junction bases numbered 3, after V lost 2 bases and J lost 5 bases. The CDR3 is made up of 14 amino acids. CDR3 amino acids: CASSFGTGAYGYTF. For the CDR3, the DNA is TGTGCCAGCAGCTTTGGGACAGGGGCGTATGGCTACACCTTC. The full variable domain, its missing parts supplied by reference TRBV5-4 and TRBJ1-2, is ETGVTQSPTHLIKTRGQQVTLRCSSQSGHNTVSWYQQALGQGPQFIFQYYREEENGRGNFPPRFSGLQFPNYSSELNVNALELDDSALYLCASSFGTGAYGYTFGSGTRLTVV.

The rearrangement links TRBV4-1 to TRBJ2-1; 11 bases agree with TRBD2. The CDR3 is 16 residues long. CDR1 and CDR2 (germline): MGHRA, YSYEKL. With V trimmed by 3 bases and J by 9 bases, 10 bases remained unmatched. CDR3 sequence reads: CASSHPGTSGLSEQFF. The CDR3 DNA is TGCGCCAGCAGCCATCCCGGGACTAGCGGCCTTTCTGAGCAGTTCTTC.

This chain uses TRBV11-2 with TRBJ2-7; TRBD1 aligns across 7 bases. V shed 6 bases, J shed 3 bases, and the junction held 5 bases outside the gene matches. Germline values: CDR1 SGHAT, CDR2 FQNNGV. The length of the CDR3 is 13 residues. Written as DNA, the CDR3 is TGTGCCAGCAGATCCGGGACAGACTACGAGCAGTACTTC. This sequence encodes CASRSGTDYEQYF.

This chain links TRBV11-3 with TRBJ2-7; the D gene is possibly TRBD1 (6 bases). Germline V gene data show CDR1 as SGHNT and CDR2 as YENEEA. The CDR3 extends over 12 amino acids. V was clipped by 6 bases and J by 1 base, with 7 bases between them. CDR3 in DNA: TGTGCCAGCAGAGGACAGTCCTACGAGCAGTACTTC. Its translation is CASRGQSYEQYF.

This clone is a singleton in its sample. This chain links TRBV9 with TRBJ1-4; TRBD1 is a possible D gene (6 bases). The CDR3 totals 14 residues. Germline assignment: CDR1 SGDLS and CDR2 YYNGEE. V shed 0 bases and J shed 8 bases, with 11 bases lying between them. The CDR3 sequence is CASSVEARGEKLFF. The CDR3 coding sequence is TGTGCCAGCAGCGTAGAGGCCAGGGGAGAAAAACTGTTTTTT.

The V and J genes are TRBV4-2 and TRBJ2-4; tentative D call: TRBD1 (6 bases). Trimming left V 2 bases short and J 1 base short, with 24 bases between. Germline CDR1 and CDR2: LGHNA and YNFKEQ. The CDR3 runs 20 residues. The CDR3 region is CASSQKSHRRGQSAKNIQYF. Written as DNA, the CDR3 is TGTGCCAGCAGCCAAAAAAGCCATCGTCGGGGACAAAGCGCCAAAAACATTCAGTACTTC.

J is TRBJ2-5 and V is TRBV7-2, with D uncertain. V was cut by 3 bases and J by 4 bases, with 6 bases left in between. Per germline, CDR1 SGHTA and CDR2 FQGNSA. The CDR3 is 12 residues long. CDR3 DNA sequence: TGTGCCAGCAGCTTGATGGGAGAGACCCAGTACTTC. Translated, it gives CASSLMGETQYF.

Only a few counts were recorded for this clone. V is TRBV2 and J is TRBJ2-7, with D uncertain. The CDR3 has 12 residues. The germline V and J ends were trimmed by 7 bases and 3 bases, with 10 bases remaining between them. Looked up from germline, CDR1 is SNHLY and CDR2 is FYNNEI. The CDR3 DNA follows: TGTGCCAGCAAGATGGACGGCTACGAGCAGTACTTC. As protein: CASKMDGYEQYF.